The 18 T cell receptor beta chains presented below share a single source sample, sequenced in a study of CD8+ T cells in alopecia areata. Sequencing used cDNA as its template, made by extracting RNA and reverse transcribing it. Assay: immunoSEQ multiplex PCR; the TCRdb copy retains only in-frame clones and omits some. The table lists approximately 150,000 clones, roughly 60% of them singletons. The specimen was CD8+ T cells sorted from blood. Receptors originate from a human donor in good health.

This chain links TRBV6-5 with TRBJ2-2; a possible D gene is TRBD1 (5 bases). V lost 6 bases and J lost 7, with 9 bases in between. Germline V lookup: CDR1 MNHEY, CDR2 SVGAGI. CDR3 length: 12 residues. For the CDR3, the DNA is TGTGCCAGCAGCACCACAGGCGGGGAGCTGTTTTTT. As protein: CASSTTGGELFF.

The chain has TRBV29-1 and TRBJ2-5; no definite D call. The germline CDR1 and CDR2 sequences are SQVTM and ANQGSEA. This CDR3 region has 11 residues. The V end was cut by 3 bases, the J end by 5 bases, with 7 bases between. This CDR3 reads CSVEEMETQYF. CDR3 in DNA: TGCAGCGTTGAGGAGATGGAGACCCAGTACTTC.

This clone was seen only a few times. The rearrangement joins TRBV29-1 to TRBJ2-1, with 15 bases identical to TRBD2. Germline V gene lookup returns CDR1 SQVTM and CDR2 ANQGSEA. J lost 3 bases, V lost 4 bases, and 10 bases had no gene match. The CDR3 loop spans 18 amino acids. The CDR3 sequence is CSVVIRGLAGGHYNEQFF. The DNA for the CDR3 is TGCAGCGTTGTGATCAGGGGACTAGCGGGAGGCCACTACAATGAGCAGTTCTTC.

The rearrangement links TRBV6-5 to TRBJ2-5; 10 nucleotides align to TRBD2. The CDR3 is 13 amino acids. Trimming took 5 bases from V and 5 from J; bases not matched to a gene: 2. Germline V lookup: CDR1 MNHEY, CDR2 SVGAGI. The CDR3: CASSGTSEETQYF. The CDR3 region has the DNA TGTGCCAGCAGTGGGACTAGCGAGGAGACCCAGTACTTC.

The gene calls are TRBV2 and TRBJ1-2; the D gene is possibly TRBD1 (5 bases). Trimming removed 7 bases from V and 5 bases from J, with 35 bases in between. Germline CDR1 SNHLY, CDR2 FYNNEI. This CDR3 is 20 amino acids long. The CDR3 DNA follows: TGTGCCAGCACCGATCGGGACGTCATAAGGGGCACCGCAGAGGGGTATGGCTACACCTTC. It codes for CASTDRDVIRGTAEGYGYTF.

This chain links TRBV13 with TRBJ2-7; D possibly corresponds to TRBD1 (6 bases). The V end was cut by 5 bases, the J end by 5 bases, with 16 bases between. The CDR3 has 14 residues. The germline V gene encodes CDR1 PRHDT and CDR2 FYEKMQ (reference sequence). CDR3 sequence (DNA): TGTGCCAGCAGCCTCAGGGGTTCTGAGGACGAGCAGTACTTC. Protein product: CASSLRGSEDEQYF.

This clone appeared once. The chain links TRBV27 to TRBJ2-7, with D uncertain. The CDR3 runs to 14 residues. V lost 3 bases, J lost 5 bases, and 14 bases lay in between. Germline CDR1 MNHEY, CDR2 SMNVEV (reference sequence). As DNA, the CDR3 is TGTGCCAGCAGTTTTGTAGGTCTCGGCAACGAGCAGTACTTC. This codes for CASSFVGLGNEQYF.

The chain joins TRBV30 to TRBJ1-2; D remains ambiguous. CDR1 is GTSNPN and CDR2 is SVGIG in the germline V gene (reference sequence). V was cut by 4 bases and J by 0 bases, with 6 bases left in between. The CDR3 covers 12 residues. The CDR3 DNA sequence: TGTGCCTGGATAAGTGCTAACTATGGCTACACCTTC. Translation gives CAWISANYGYTF.

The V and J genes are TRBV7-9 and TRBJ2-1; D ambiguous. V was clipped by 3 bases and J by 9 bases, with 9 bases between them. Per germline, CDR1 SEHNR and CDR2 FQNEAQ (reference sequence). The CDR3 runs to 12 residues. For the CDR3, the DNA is TGTGCCAGCAGCTTGATTGTTGGTGAGCAGTTCTTC. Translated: CASSLIVGEQFF.

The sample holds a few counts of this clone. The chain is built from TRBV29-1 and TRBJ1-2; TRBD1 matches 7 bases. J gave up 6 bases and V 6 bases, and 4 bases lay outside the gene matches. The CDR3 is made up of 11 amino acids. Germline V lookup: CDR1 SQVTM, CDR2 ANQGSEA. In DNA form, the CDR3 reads TGCAGCGTGAAGGACAGGAATGGCTACACCTTC. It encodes CSVKDRNGYTF. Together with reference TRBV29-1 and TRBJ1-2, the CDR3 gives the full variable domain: SAVISQKPSRDICQRGTSLTIQCQVDSQVTMMFWYRQQPGQSLTLIATANQGSEATYESGFVIDKFPISRPNLTFSTLTVSNMSPEDSSIYLCSVKDRNGYTFGSGTRLTVV.

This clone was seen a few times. CDR3 sequence: CASSLRGTGGYEQYF. Written as DNA, the CDR3 is TGCGCCAGCAGCCTTCGCGGGACAGGGGGCTACGAGCAGTACTTC. The chain uses TRBV4-1 and TRBJ2-7; 11 nucleotides agree with TRBD1. V shed 4 bases, J shed 3 bases, and the junction held 5 bases outside the gene matches. In germline, CDR1 is MGHRA, CDR2 YSYEKL. The CDR3 is made up of 15 amino acids.

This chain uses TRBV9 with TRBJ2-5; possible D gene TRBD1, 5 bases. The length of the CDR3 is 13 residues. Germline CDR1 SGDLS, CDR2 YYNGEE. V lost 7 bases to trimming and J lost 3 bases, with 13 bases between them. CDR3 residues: CASGAGGEETQYF. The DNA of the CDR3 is TGTGCCAGCGGGGCCGGCGGAGAAGAGACCCAGTACTTC.

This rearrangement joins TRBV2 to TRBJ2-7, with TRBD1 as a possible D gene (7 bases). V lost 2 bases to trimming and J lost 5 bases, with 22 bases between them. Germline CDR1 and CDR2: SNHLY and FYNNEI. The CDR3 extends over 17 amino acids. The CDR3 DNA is TGTGCCAGCAGTGAACCCGGGGGTACAGGGGAAGGAAACGAGCAGTACTTC. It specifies CASSEPGGTGEGNEQYF. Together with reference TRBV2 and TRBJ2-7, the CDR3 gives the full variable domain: EPEVTQTPSHQVTQMGQEVILRCVPISNHLYFYWYRQILGQKVEFLVSFYNNEISEKSEIFDDQFSVERPDGSNFTLKIRSTKLEDSAMYFCASSEPGGTGEGNEQYFGPGTRLTVT.

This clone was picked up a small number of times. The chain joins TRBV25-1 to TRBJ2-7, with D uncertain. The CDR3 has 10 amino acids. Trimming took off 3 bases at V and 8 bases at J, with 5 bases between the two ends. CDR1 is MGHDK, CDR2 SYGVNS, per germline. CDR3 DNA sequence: TGTGCCAGCAGTGAGACCCAGCAGTACTTC. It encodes CASSETQQYF.

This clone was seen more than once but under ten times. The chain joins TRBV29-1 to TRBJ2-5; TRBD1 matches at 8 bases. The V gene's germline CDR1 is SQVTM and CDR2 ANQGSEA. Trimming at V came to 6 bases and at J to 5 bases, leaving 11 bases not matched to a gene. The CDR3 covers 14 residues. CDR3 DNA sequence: TGCAGCGTGGTCTGGGCAGGGGGCATGGAGACCCAGTACTTC. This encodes CSVVWAGGMETQYF.

The CDR3 protein is CASSPGQGENIQYF. CDR3 DNA: TGTGCCAGCTCTCCTGGACAGGGAGAAAACATTCAGTACTTC. The genes are TRBV11-1 and TRBJ2-4; TRBD1 agrees at 8 bases. Germline V CDR1 and CDR2: SGHAT, FQDESV (reference sequence). Trimming cost V 8 bases and J 5 bases; bases outside gene matches: 8. The CDR3 loop spans 14 amino acids.

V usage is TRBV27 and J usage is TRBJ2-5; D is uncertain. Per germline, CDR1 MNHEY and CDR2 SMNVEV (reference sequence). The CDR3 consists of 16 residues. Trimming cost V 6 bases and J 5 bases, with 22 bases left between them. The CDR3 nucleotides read TGTGCCAGCAGCCTCTCCCGGGTCCCCAATCGGGAGACCCAGTACTTC. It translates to CASSLSRVPNRETQYF.

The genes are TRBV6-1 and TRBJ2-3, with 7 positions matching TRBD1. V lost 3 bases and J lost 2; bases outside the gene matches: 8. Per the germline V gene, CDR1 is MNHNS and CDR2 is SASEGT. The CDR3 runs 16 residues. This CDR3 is CASSEVDRAYTDTQYF. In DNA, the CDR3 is TGTGCCAGCAGTGAGGTCGACAGGGCCTACACAGATACGCAGTATTTT.